This TCR beta chain was observed in a study of esophageal squamous cell carcinoma under preoperative chemotherapy. The time point: before preoperative PTX-NDP chemotherapy. From germline, CDR1 is SGHTA and CDR2 FQGNSA. The germline V and J ends were trimmed by 2 bases and 6 bases, with 8 bases remaining between them. This CDR3 spans 13 amino acids. Study outcomes and limitations: Peripheral T cells showed a significant TCR diversity increase after chemotherapy, unlike tumor-infiltrating lymphocytes. After treatment, tumor-infiltrating lymphocytes seemed to come partly from incoming peripheral T cells, not only local changes. Clonal contraction, more than amplification, hit abundant clones after paclitaxel-nedaplatin.

TCRdb processed the PCR reads anew with MiXCR; each CDR3 protein has one entry. This table holds approximately 16,000 distinct CDR3 sequences, approximately 48% found once. This clonotype was seen more than once but under ten times. What it binds is unknown. The chain links TRBV7-2 to TRBJ2-1; the D is unclear. The receptor was derived from a human donor with esophageal squamous cell carcinoma. The donor label of this sample is uncertain. The specimen was collected from a patient given preoperative chemotherapy. This CDR3 is CASSLSGVNEQFF. In DNA, the CDR3 is TGTGCCAGCAGCTTAAGTGGTGTCAATGAGCAGTTCTTC.